This entry is about one T cell receptor beta chain. The sample belongs to a study of T cell responses to AZD1222 COVID-19 vaccine. Method: immunoSEQ multiplex PCR; TCRdb's copy keeps in-frame clones and lacks some. The sample carries around 80,000 clones, around 90% recorded once. Germline loops: CDR1 SGHAT, CDR2 FQNNGV. This CDR3 contains 15 residues. V dropped 3 bases and J dropped 5; count of bases not matched to a gene: 5. This material consisted of peripheral blood, taken 28 days after the second AZD1222 dose. This clonotype was obtained from an adult who received the AZD1222 COVID-19 vaccine. The J gene is TRBJ2-2, the V gene TRBV11-2; 8 bases align to TRBD2. The CDR3 sequence: CASSFGSGITGELFF. The CDR3 nucleotides read TGTGCCAGCAGCTTTGGTAGCGGGATTACCGGGGAGCTGTTTTTT.